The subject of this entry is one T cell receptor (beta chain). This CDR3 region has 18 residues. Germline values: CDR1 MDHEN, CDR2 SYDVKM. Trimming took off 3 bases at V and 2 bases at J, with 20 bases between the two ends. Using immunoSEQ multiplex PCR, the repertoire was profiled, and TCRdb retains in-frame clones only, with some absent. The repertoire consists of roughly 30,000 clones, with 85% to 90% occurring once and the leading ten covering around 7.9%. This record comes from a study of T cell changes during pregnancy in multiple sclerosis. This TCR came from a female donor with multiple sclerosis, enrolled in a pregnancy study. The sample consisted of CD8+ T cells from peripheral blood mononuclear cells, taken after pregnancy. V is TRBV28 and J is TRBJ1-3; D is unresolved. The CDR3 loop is CASSLSPWEGLAGNTIYF. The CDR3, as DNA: TGTGCCAGCAGTTTGTCTCCCTGGGAGGGTCTAGCTGGAAACACCATATATTTT.